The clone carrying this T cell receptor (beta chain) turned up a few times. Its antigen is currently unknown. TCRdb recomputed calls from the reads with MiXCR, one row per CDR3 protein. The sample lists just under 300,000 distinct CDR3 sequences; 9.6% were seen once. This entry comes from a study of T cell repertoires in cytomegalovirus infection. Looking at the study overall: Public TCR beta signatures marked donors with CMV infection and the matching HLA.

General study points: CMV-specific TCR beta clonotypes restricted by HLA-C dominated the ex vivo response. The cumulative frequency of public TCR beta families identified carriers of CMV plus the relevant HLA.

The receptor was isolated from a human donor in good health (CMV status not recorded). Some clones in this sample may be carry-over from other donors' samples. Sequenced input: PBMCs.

CDR3: CASSQSGQGAGTEAFF. CDR3 bases: TGCGCCAGCAGTCAATCGGGACAGGGGGCCGGCACTGAAGCTTTCTTT. The chain employs TRBV23-1 and TRBJ1-1, with TRBD1 identical over 12 bases. TRBV23-1 is treated as an ORF (open reading frame) with a function not yet certain. The CDR3 has 16 amino acids. The V segment lost 0 bases and the J segment 4 bases; nucleotides outside the gene matches: 3.